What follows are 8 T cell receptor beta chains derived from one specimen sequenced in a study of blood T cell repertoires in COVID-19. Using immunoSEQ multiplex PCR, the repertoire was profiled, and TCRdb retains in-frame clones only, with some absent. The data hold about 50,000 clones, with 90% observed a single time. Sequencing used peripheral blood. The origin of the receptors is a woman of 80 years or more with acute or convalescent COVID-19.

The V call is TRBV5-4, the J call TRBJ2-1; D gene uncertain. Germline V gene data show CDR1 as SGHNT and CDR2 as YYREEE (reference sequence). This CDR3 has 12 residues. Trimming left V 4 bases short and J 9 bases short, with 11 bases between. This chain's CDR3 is CASSGQFGEQFF. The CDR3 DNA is TGTGCCAGCAGCGGGCAATTCGGTGAGCAGTTCTTC.

CDR3 in amino acids: CASSGSGSSYEQYF. The CDR3 DNA is TGTGCCAGCAGCGGGAGTGGATCCAGCTACGAGCAGTACTTC. This sequence joins TRBV7-2 and TRBJ2-7; tentatively, D is TRBD2 (5 bases). Germline lookup yields CDR1 SGHTA and CDR2 FQGNSA. The CDR3 length is 14 residues. V lost 5 bases and J 3 bases, leaving 14 bases between the germline ends.

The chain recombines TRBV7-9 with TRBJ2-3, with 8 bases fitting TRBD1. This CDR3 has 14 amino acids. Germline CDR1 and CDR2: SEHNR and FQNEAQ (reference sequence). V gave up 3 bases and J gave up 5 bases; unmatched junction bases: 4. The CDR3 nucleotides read TGTGCCAGCAGCTTTGGACAGGGCGTAGATACGCAGTATTTT. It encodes CASSFGQGVDTQYF.

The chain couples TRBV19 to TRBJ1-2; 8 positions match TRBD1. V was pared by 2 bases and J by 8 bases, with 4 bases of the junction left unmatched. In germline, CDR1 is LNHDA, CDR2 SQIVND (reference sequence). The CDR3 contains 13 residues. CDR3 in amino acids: CASSISGGVGYTF. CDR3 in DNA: TGTGCCAGTAGTATATCAGGGGGCGTGGGCTACACCTTC.

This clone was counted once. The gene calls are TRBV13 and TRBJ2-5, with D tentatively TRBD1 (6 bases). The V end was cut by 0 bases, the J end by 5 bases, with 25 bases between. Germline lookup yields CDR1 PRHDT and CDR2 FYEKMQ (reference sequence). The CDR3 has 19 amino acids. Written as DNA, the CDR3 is TGTGCCAGCAGCTTAGGGGGCCTTCTACAGGGTGCCAGTTGGGAGACCCAGTACTTC. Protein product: CASSLGGLLQGASWETQYF. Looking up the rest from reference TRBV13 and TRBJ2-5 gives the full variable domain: AAGVIQSPRHLIKEKRETATLKCYPIPRHDTVYWYQQGPGQDPQFLISFYEKMQSDKGSIPDRFSAQQFSDYHSELNMSSLELGDSALYFCASSLGGLLQGASWETQYFGPGTRLLVL.

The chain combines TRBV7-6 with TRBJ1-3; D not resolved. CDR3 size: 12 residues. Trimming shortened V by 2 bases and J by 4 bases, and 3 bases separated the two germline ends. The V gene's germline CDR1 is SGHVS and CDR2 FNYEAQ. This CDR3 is CASSLSGNTIYF. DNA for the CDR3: TGTGCCAGCAGCTTATCGGGAAACACCATATATTTT.

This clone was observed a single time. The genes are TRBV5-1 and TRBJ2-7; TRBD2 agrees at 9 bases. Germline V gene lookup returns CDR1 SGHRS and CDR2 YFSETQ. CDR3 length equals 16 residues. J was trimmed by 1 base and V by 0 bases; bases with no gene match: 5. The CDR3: CASSLAGREGSYEQYF. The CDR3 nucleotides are TGCGCCAGCAGCTTGGCCGGGCGGGAGGGGTCCTACGAGCAGTACTTC.

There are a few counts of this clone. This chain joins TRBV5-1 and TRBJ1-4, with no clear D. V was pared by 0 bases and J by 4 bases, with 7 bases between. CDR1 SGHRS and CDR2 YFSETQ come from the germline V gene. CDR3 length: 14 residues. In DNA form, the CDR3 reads TGCGCCAGCAGCTTGGGAGGCGGTAATGAAAAACTGTTTTTT. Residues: CASSLGGGNEKLFF.